This T cell receptor beta chain was sequenced in a study of cytomegalovirus exposure and HLA in healthy donors. Looking at the study overall: In an earlier analysis, some 110 million unique TCR beta sequences were found from about 190 million T cells.

As for this clone: What it binds is not known.

60 Vbeta and 13 Jbeta primers were used in PCR. TCRdb's copy holds only in-frame clones and misses some; the assay was immunoSEQ multiplex PCR. The sample table includes tens of thousands of clones. Whole-study findings and limits: It was shown in a later analysis that HLA-associated TCR beta chains were more clonally expanded than other, equally common chains. CMV serostatus was the sole immune exposure information available.

The CDR3 consists of 13 residues. The germline V gene encodes CDR1 MDHEN and CDR2 SYDVKM. Trimming left V 2 bases short and J 7 bases short, with 11 bases between. This chain uses TRBV28 with TRBJ1-2, with unresolved D. The sample consisted of PBMCs. This TCR was recovered from a woman aged 35 to 49 in good health and CMV-seropositive. The CDR3 protein is CASSLHPQAGYTF. In nucleotides, the CDR3 is TGTGCCAGCAGTTTACACCCCCAGGCTGGCTACACCTTC.